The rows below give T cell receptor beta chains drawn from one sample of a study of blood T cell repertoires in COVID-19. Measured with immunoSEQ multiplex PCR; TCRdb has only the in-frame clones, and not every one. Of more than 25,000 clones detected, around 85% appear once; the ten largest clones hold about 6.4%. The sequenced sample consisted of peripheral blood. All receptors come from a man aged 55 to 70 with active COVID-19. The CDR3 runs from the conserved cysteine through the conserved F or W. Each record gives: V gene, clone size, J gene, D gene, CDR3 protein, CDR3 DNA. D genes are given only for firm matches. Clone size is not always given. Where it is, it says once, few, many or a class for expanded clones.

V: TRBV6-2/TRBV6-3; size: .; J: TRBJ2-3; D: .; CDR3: CASSWQGPDTQYF; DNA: TGTGCCAGCAGTTGGCAGGGTCCAGATACGCAGTATTTT
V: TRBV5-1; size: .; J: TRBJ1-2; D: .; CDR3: CASSLSKTTGYGYTF; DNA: TGCGCCAGCAGCTTGTCGAAGACCACGGGCTATGGCTACACCTTC
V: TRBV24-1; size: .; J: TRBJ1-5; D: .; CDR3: CATQDRTSNQPQHF; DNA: TGTGCCACCCAGGACAGAACTAGCAATCAGCCCCAGCATTTT
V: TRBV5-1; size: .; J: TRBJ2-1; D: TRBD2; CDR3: CASSSSGRVDNEQFF; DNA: TGCGCCAGCAGCTCTAGCGGGAGGGTTGACAATGAGCAGTTCTTC
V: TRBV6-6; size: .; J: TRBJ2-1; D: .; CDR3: CASSYSRVYNEQFF; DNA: TGTGCCAGCAGTTACTCGCGGGTCTACAATGAGCAGTTCTTC
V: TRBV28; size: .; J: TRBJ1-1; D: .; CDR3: CASRANTEAFF; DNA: TGTGCCAGCAGGGCGAACACTGAAGCTTTCTTT
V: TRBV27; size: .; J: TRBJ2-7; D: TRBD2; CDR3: CASSLGLFYEQYF; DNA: TGTGCCAGCAGTTTGGGACTATTCTACGAGCAGTACTTC
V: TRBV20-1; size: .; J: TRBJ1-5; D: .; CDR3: CSAIQGQPQHF; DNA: TGCAGTGCTATACAGGGTCAGCCCCAGCATTTT
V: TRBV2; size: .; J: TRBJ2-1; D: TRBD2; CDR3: CASSIVGGSYNEQFF; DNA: TGTGCCAGCAGTATAGTGGGAGGGTCCTACAATGAGCAGTTCTTC
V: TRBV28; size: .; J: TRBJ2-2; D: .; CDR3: CASTQSERSIKNTGELFF; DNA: TGTGCCAGCACCCAATCGGAGAGGAGTATAAAGAACACCGGGGAGCTGTTTTTT
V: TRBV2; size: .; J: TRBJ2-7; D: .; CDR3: CASSYMDEQYF; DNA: TGTGCCAGCAGCTATATGGACGAGCAGTACTTC
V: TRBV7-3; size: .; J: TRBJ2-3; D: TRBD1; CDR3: CASSGGQGAYTQYF; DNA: TGTGCCAGCAGCGGGGGACAGGGGGCGTATACGCAGTATTTT
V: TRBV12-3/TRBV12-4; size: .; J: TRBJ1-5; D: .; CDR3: CASSLWGPGPQHF; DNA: TGTGCCAGCAGTTTATGGGGGCCCGGGCCCCAGCATTTT
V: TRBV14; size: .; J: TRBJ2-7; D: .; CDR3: CASSQAPPYEQYF; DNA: TGTGCCAGCAGCCAAGCTCCCCCCTACGAGCAGTACTTC
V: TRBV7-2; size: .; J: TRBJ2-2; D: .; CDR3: CASSTRGSGNTGELFF; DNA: TGTGCCAGCAGCACCCGGGGTAGCGGAAACACCGGGGAGCTGTTTTTT
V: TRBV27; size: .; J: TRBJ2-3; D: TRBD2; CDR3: CASRGIRLAGADTQYF; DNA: TGTGCCAGCCGAGGGATTAGACTAGCGGGAGCAGATACGCAGTATTTT
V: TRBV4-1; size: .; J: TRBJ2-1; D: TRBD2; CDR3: CASSQEREGYNEQFF; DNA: TGCGCCAGCAGCCAAGAGCGGGAGGGGTACAATGAGCAGTTCTTC
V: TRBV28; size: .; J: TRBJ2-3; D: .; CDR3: CASSFLAGTDTQYF; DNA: TGTGCCAGCAGTTTTTTAGCGGGCACAGATACGCAGTATTTT
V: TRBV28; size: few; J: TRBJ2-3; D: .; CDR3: CASSFQRRNTDTQYF; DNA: TGTGCCAGCAGTTTCCAGCGCCGCAACACAGATACGCAGTATTTT
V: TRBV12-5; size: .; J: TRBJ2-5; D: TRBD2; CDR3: CASGLPGTSGETQYF; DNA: TGTGCTAGTGGTCTACCCGGGACTAGCGGTGAGACCCAGTACTTC
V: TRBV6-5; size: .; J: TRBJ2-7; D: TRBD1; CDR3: CASSYNRGYEQYF; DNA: TGTGCCAGCAGTTACAACAGGGGCTACGAGCAGTACTTC
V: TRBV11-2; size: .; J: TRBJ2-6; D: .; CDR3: CASSLDLAVTGANVLTF; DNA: TGTGCCAGCAGCTTAGATTTAGCGGTCACTGGGGCCAACGTCCTGACTTTC
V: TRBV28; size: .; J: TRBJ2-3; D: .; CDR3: CASSFSGALLTDTQYF; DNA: TGTGCCAGCAGTTTTTCAGGTGCTCTCCTCACAGATACGCAGTATTTT
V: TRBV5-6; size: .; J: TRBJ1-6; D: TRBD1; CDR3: CASSPPGQNLNSPLHF; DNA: TGTGCCAGCAGCCCGCCGGGACAGAACTTAAATTCACCCCTCCACTTT
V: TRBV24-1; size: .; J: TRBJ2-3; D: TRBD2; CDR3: CATSVRPSGREGDTQYF; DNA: TGTGCCACCAGTGTTAGGCCTAGCGGGAGGGAAGGTGATACGCAGTATTTT